This TCR beta chain came from a study of cytomegalovirus exposure and HLA in healthy donors. About this clone itself: Its antigen is currently unknown.

The PCR ran on 60 Vbeta and 13 Jbeta primers. Sequenced by immunoSEQ multiplex PCR; TCRdb stores in-frame clones only, minus some. This sample has approximately 170,000 clones, with 85% found just once. Germline V gene data show CDR1 as MDHEN and CDR2 as SYDVKM. This CDR3 comprises 15 residues. V gave up 1 base and J gave up 3 bases, with 10 bases separating them. Study findings and constraints: When the data were analyzed later, several of the most significant clusters appeared to be linked to common viral pathogens. The later analysis indicated that the majority of CMV-associated TCR beta chains appeared HLA-restricted. Testing in vitro showed a few CMV-associated chains specific for CMV antigens.

V gene TRBV28 combines with J gene TRBJ1-3, with D unresolved. The TCR sequence derives from a boy younger than 10 in good health and CMV-seronegative. Sample: PBMCs. CDR3 residues: CASSLSPLFGNTIYF. The CDR3 nucleotides read TGTGCCAGCAGTTTATCCCCACTCTTTGGAAACACCATATATTTT.